What follows is one TCR beta chain and its context. Its antigen is not known. A read error may explain this, as a much larger clone is one base away. CD45RO-negative cells were positively selected for CCR7, leaving out terminally differentiated effector memory CD45RA+ cells. Nashville, Tennessee was home to all donors, each a Caucasian adult. Clones were read by immunoSEQ multiplex PCR, and TCRdb kept only the in-frame ones, dropping some. The table shows about 2.1 million clones, with 90% to 95% occurring only once. Per the germline V gene, CDR1 is MNHNY and CDR2 is SVGAGI (reference sequence). V shed 4 bases and J shed 4 bases, with 4 bases lying between them. The CDR3 runs 11 residues. The data originate from a study of shared clonotypes between healthy human individuals. At the level of the study: The donor pool was made up of two women and three men aged 18 to 49. Regarding the study as a whole: Enrolling few donors narrowed the genetic and exposure-history diversity that was represented.

Source material: naive CD8+ T cells from PBMCs. The receptor comes from a man younger than 35 in good health. Some clones in this sample may be carry-over from other donors' samples. The V gene is TRBV6-6, the J gene TRBJ2-5; D call uncertain. CDR3 bases: TGTGCCAGCAGTTTGCGAGAGACCCAGTACTTC. It yields the protein CASSLRETQYF.